This T cell receptor beta chain appears in the sequencing data of a study of response to subunit inactivated influenza vaccine (dated by TCRdb to the late 2010s). For the study in its entirety: Deep quantitative profiling of the T cell receptor repertoire was used in the study to follow responses to a trivalent subunit inactivated influenza vaccine. Study-wide conclusions, independent of this receptor: It was suggested by the authors that each seasonal influenza vaccination may recruit only a limited number of new T cells.

Its CDR3 holds 14 amino acids, cysteine through phenylalanine. The read is trimmed to its CDR3 DNA, 42 bases read in frame from base 1. V is pared back by 3 bases and J by 6 bases, with 12 bases lying between the germline termini. Based on the germline V gene, the CDR1 and CDR2 sequences are SGHRS and YFSETQ. The receptor library was made with RT-PCR. These reads were obtained on an Illumina HiSeq 2500. TCRdb trimmed public reads at Q25 via fastp, called clones via MiXCR and kept in-frame beta chains. Every CDR3 protein is listed once, alongside the most common genes and DNA of its rows. The sample table lists 400,000 to 650,000 distinct CDR3 sequences, more than 7% of them with a count of one. Of the sample, about an eighth falls within the top ten clones. On this clonotype: Its specific antigen is unknown. Base qualities are not recorded, but no much larger clone differs from it by a single base.

Sequencing used PBMCs from blood, obtained roughly 24 months after vaccination. This clonotype originated in a man in his fifties or sixties who received an inactivated influenza vaccine. Donor details come from another sample of the same person, matched by shared clones. The sequence links TRBV5-1 to TRBJ2-2; TRBD1 might be the D gene, on 6 matching bases. The CDR3 region reads CASSWVQGPGELFF. The DNA is TGCGCCAGCAGCTGGGTTCAGGGGCCCGGGGAGCTGTTTTTT.